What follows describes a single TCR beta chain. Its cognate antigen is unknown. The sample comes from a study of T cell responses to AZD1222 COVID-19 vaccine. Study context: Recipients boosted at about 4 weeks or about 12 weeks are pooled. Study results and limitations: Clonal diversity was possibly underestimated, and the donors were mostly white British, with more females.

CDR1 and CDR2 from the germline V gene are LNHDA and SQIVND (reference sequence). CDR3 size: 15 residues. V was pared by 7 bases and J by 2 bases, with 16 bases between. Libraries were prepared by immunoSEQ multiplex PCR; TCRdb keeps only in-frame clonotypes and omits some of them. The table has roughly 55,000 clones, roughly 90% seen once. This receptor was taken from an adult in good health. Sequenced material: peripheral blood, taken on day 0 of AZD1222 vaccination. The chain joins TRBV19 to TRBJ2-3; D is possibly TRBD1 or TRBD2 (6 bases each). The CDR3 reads CASTPEGEDTDTQYF. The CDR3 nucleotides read TGTGCCAGTACCCCTGAGGGGGAGGACACAGATACGCAGTATTTT. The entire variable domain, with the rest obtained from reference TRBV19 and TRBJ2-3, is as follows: DGGITQSPKYLFRKEGQNVTLSCEQNLNHDAMYWYRQDPGQGLRLIYYSQIVNDFQKGDIAEGYSVSREKKESFPLTVTSAQKNPTAFYLCASTPEGEDTDTQYFGPGTRLTVL.